These T cell receptor beta chains were read from a single sample in a study of PD-L1 blockade in urothelial cancer. This table comes from immunoSEQ multiplex PCR, and its TCRdb copy is limited to in-frame clones, with some not included. The table has 65,000 to 80,000 clones, 85% to 90% seen once. The sample consisted of PBMCs, taken around atezolizumab (anti-PD-L1) treatment. Every receptor here comes from a man between 65 and 85 years old with urothelial cancer. Both conserved end residues are part of each CDR3. The D gene is left open where the match is weak. A row's size may be missing; if present it is once, few, many or a size class.

TRBV5-1	.	TRBJ2-2	.	CASSLNTGELFF	TGCGCCAGCAGCCTTAACACCGGGGAGCTGTTTTTT
TRBV11-2	.	TRBJ1-5	.	CASSLGQGSGNQPQHF	TGTGCCAGCAGCTTAGGTCAGGGGTCGGGCAATCAGCCCCAGCATTTT
TRBV5-4	.	TRBJ2-7	.	CASSFSSYEQYF	TGTGCCAGCAGCTTTAGCTCCTACGAGCAGTACTTC
TRBV6-1	.	TRBJ1-1	.	CASSERIRGGPKLKEAFF	TGTGCCAGCAGTGAACGGATACGGGGAGGACCCAAACTAAAAGAAGCTTTCTTT
TRBV5-1	.	TRBJ2-7	TRBD2	CASSLETGTSGRSTYEQYF	TGCGCCAGCAGCTTGGAAACCGGGACTAGCGGGAGGTCTACCTACGAGCAGTACTTC
TRBV6-1	.	TRBJ2-5	.	CASSEGGGETQYF	TGTGCCAGCAGTGAAGGGGGAGGAGAGACCCAGTACTTC
TRBV10-3	.	TRBJ2-7	TRBD1	CAIRMTGTGQAEQYF	TGTGCCATCAGAATGACCGGGACAGGCCAAGCGGAGCAGTACTTC
TRBV28	.	TRBJ1-5	.	CASSFGRRPQHF	TGTGCCAGCAGTTTTGGGAGGCGGCCCCAGCATTTT
TRBV9	.	TRBJ2-7	TRBD1	CASSVGDSSYEQYF	TGTGCCAGCAGCGTAGGGGACAGCTCCTACGAGCAGTACTTC
TRBV18	.	TRBJ2-1	TRBD2	CASSPLGTSVYNEQFF	TGTGCCAGCTCACCACTCGGGACTAGCGTCTACAATGAGCAGTTCTTC
TRBV28	.	TRBJ1-5	.	CASSFGVYSNQPQHF	TGTGCCAGCAGTTTTGGAGTGTATAGCAATCAGCCCCAGCATTTT
TRBV2	.	TRBJ2-7	.	CASSADTYEQYF	TGTGCCAGCAGCGCGGATACCTACGAGCAGTACTTC
TRBV11-2	.	TRBJ2-1	.	CASSSPGVLSSYNEQFF	TGTGCCAGCAGCTCCCCCGGTGTGCTTAGCTCCTACAATGAGCAGTTCTTC
TRBV18	.	TRBJ2-7	.	CASSLTSSYEQYF	TGTGCCAGCTCTCTCACTAGCTCCTACGAGCAGTACTTC
TRBV6-6	.	TRBJ2-2	TRBD1	CASSGRDRGSTGELFF	TGTGCCAGCAGTGGCCGGGACAGGGGATCTACCGGGGAGCTGTTTTTT
TRBV6-6	once	TRBJ2-1	TRBD1	CASSYAQGGYNEQFF	TGTGCCAGCAGTTACGCACAGGGGGGTTACAATGAGCAGTTCTTC
TRBV6-1	.	TRBJ2-1	TRBD1	CASRDRAHNEQFF	TGTGCCAGTCGAGACAGGGCCCACAATGAGCAGTTCTTC
TRBV2	.	TRBJ1-5	.	CASSDTGGAGQPQHF	TGTGCCAGCAGTGACACAGGAGGGGCCGGTCAGCCCCAGCATTTT
TRBV4-1	once	TRBJ1-3	.	CASSQVPAPADTIYF	TGCGCCAGCAGCCAAGTTCCCGCCCCGGCGGACACCATATATTTT
TRBV7-9	.	TRBJ2-7	.	CASSSDTAYEQYF	TGTGCCAGCAGCTCAGACACGGCCTACGAGCAGTACTTC
TRBV10-3	.	TRBJ2-1	.	CAISDSGNNEQFF	TGTGCCATCAGTGATAGCGGTAACAATGAGCAGTTCTTC
TRBV29-1	.	TRBJ1-2	.	CSVLTGNYGYTF	TGCAGCGTGCTTACAGGGAACTATGGCTACACCTTC
TRBV9	.	TRBJ2-3	.	CASSLGGISDTQYF	TGTGCCAGCAGCCTGGGCGGGATCTCAGATACGCAGTATTTT
TRBV6-5	.	TRBJ2-2	.	CAGRRGAYTGELFF	TGTGCCGGTCGGCGCGGGGCATACACCGGGGAGCTGTTTTTT
TRBV2	.	TRBJ1-5	TRBD1	CASSGTGNRNQPQHF	TGTGCCAGCAGCGGGACAGGAAATCGCAATCAGCCCCAGCATTTT
TRBV14	.	TRBJ2-1	.	CASSRARYNEQFF	TGTGCCAGCTCCCGAGCTAGGTACAATGAGCAGTTCTTC
TRBV27	.	TRBJ2-2	TRBD1	CASSLGTGALSGELFF	TGTGCCAGCAGTTTAGGGACAGGGGCTTTGTCCGGGGAGCTGTTTTTT
TRBV10-3	.	TRBJ2-7	TRBD2	CAIRSGAGEQYF	TGTGCCATCAGGTCGGGAGCGGGGGAGCAGTACTTC
TRBV18	.	TRBJ2-4	TRBD1	CASSPKGQGITKNIQYF	TGTGCCAGCTCACCAAAAGGACAGGGGATAACCAAAAACATTCAGTACTTC
TRBV19	.	TRBJ2-7	TRBD1	CASSMGTGTYYEQYF	TGTGCCAGTAGTATGGGGACAGGGACGTACTACGAGCAGTACTTC
TRBV15	.	TRBJ1-2	TRBD1	CATSPPGQGASYGYTF	TGTGCCACCAGCCCCCCTGGGCAGGGGGCTTCGTATGGCTACACCTTC
TRBV5-4	.	TRBJ1-4	.	CASSLDRINEKLFF	TGTGCCAGCAGCTTGGACAGAATCAATGAAAAACTGTTTTTT
TRBV6-4	.	TRBJ1-2	.	CASSGDTQGYGYTF	TGTGCCAGCAGTGGGGACACCCAGGGCTATGGCTACACCTTC
TRBV7-2	.	TRBJ2-2	TRBD2	CASSLLGLAVTGELFF	TGTGCCAGCAGCTTATTGGGACTAGCGGTCACCGGGGAGCTGTTTTTT
TRBV9	.	TRBJ2-1	.	CASSGSYSSYNEQFF	TGTGCCAGCAGTGGGAGCTATAGCTCCTACAATGAGCAGTTCTTC
TRBV19	.	TRBJ2-6	.	CASSILGRTSGANVLTF	TGTGCCAGTAGTATCTTAGGGAGAACCTCTGGGGCCAACGTCCTGACTTTC
TRBV6-5	.	TRBJ2-7	TRBD1	CASSYGGQGIYEQYF	TGTGCCAGCAGTTATGGCGGACAGGGGATCTACGAGCAGTACTTC
TRBV7-3	.	TRBJ2-1	TRBD2	CASSLGPRTSGYNEQFF	TGTGCCAGCAGCTTAGGGCCAAGGACTAGCGGTTACAATGAGCAGTTCTTC
TRBV12-2	.	TRBJ1-5	.	CASRLVWQSNQPQHF	TGTGCAAGTCGCTTAGTCTGGCAGAGCAATCAGCCCCAGCATTTT
TRBV7-9	.	TRBJ2-7	.	CASSLGSGSFYEQYF	TGTGCCAGCAGCCTAGGGAGCGGCAGCTTCTACGAGCAGTACTTC
TRBV6-1	.	TRBJ2-5	.	CASTGVKETQYF	TGTGCCAGCACAGGCGTTAAAGAGACCCAGTACTTC